This TCR beta chain was identified during a study of blood T cell repertoires in COVID-19. Across 20 to 25 US areas, participants ranged in age from roughly 18 to 89 years. Trimming stripped 5 bases from V and 1 base from J, with 2 bases between. Germline V gene sequence: CDR1 LNHDA, CDR2 SQIVND (reference sequence). This CDR3 has 11 amino acids. In the authors' methods: Amplification with reference gene primers provided the estimates of nucleated cell counts. This table comes from immunoSEQ multiplex PCR, and its TCRdb copy is limited to in-frame clones, with some not included. V and J calls and clone size follow that table, whereas D and trimming were derived from the DNA. Among about 210,000 clones listed, approximately 88% were seen once.

This clonotype originated in a man aged 18 to 30 with acute COVID-19. The chain combines TRBV19 with TRBJ1-1; no firm D call. Sequences were obtained from PBMCs or T cells enriched from blood (not recorded which). The CDR3 protein is CASSRNTEAFF. The DNA for the CDR3 is TGTGCCAGTAGTCGGAACACTGAAGCTTTCTTT.